The 21 T cell receptor beta chains below all came from one sample that was sequenced in a study of T cells after posttransplantation cyclophosphamide. Assay used: immunoSEQ multiplex PCR; TCRdb lists only in-frame clones, some missing. This sample has over 10,000 clones and no singletons, with 26% in the ten largest. Treatment was busulfan-fludarabine conditioning, a marrow graft, and cyclophosphamide on days +3 and +4. The specimen comprised PBMCs, sampled after allogeneic stem cell transplant with posttransplant cyclophosphamide. The receptors shown here come from a female patient aged 40-49 years who received an allogeneic stem cell transplant from a related donor, was CMV-positive, and had acute GVHD only. A share of the T cells may be of graft donor origin.

The chain couples TRBV27 to TRBJ1-5, with D perhaps matching TRBD1 (6 bases). This CDR3 comprises 14 residues. V was pared by 5 bases and J by 6 bases, with 14 bases between. Germline assignment: CDR1 MNHEY and CDR2 SMNVEV (reference sequence). Here the CDR3 reads CASSPQGGRQPQHF. In DNA form, the CDR3 reads TGTGCCAGCAGTCCACAGGGTGGGCGTCAGCCCCAGCATTTT.

This clone has ten or more counts. The chain couples TRBV4-3 to TRBJ2-3; 8 bases map to TRBD1. CDR3 size: 14 residues. The germline V gene has CDR1 LGHNA and CDR2 YSLEER. The V segment lost 3 bases and the J segment 2 bases; nucleotides outside the gene matches: 1. The CDR3 protein is CASSQDRVTDTQYF. The CDR3 region has the DNA TGCGCCAGCAGCCAGGACAGGGTCACAGATACGCAGTATTTT.

The CDR3 sequence is CASSLSNQGAWETQYF. The CDR3 DNA follows: TGTGCCAGCAGCTTGTCCAACCAGGGGGCTTGGGAGACCCAGTACTTC. This chain uses TRBV7-2 with TRBJ2-5, with 8 bases lining up with TRBD1. The CDR3 contains 16 residues. The germline CDR1 and CDR2 sequences are SGHTA and FQGNSA. The V segment lost 3 bases and the J segment 5 bases; nucleotides outside the gene matches: 11. Supplemented by reference TRBV7-2 and TRBJ2-5, the full variable domain reads GAGVSQSPSNKVTEKGKDVELRCDPISGHTALYWYRQSLGQGLEFLIYFQGNSAPDKSGLPSDRFSAERTGGSVSTLTIQRTQQEDSAVYLCASSLSNQGAWETQYFGPGTRLLVL.

Ten or more counts support this clone. The chain joins TRBV29-1 to TRBJ2-1, with TRBD1 identical over 9 bases. The V gene end was trimmed by 7 bases and the J gene end by 4 bases; junction bases not matched to a gene: 8. The CDR3 contains 14 residues. Looked up from germline, CDR1 is SQVTM and CDR2 is ANQGSEA. The CDR3 sequence is CSDLGQGIYNEQFF. CDR3 sequence (DNA): TGCAGCGACCTGGGACAGGGTATTTACAATGAGCAGTTCTTC.

This clone occurred many times. The rearrangement joins TRBV2 to TRBJ1-5; 12 positions match TRBD1. This CDR3 region has 15 residues. The V gene end was trimmed by 6 bases and the J gene end by 7 bases; junction bases not matched to a gene: 7. Germline assignment: CDR1 SNHLY and CDR2 FYNNEI. The CDR3 loop reads CASSAGQGAGQPQHF. DNA of the CDR3: TGTGCCAGCAGCGCGGGACAGGGGGCCGGCCAGCCCCAGCATTTT.

At least ten counts were recorded for this clone. The V gene is TRBV12-5, the J gene TRBJ2-3; D gene ambiguous. The germline gives CDR1 LGHNT, CDR2 FRNRAP. Trimming removed 3 bases at V and 1 base at J, with 5 bases between. This CDR3 contains 13 residues. The CDR3 spells CASGFRGTDTQYF. The CDR3 region has the DNA TGTGCTAGTGGTTTCCGCGGCACAGATACGCAGTATTTT. The full variable domain, completed using reference TRBV12-5 and TRBJ2-3, is DARVTQTPRHKVTEMGQEVTMRCQPILGHNTVFWYRQTMMQGLELLAYFRNRAPLDDSGMPKDRFSAEMPDATLATLKIQPSEPRDSAVYFCASGFRGTDTQYFGPGTRLTVL.

Ten or more counts support this clone. The chain carries TRBV13 and TRBJ2-7, with TRBD1 matching 10 bases. V lost 4 bases, J lost 4 bases, and 7 bases stayed unmatched. This CDR3 comprises 15 residues. Germline CDR1 is PRHDT and CDR2 is FYEKMQ (reference sequence). In DNA, the CDR3 is TGTGCCAGCAGCTCCCGGACAGGGGGTGGATACGAGCAGTACTTC. Its protein product is CASSSRTGGGYEQYF.

This clone was counted a few times. The V gene is TRBV4-1, the J gene TRBJ1-2; 9 nucleotides agree with TRBD1. The CDR3 consists of 18 residues. Trimming cost V 4 bases and J 1 base; bases outside gene matches: 13. Germline assignment: CDR1 MGHRA and CDR2 YSYEKL. The chain's CDR3 is CASSPRFPRDRVNYGYTF. The CDR3 region has the DNA TGCGCCAGCAGCCCGCGTTTCCCCCGGGACAGGGTTAACTATGGCTACACCTTC.

This clone was counted at least ten times. The chain links TRBV5-1 to TRBJ2-7; the match to TRBD1 covers 8 bases. V was pared by 0 bases and J by 2 bases, with 4 bases of the junction left unmatched. The germline CDR1 and CDR2 sequences are SGHRS and YFSETQ. CDR3 length: 15 residues. CDR3 nucleotide sequence: TGCGCCAGCAGCTTGGAGGCAGGGGGCACCTACGAGCAGTACTTC. It specifies CASSLEAGGTYEQYF.

This clone was seen at least ten times. The chain uses TRBV2 and TRBJ2-7, with D possibly TRBD2 on 5 matching bases. Per germline, CDR1 SNHLY and CDR2 FYNNEI. CDR3 length: 14 amino acids. V was clipped by 1 base and J by 2 bases, with 9 bases between them. In DNA form, the CDR3 reads TGTGCCAGCAGTGAAGATCTAGCCGCCTACGAGCAGTACTTC. Its translation: CASSEDLAAYEQYF.

This clone came up many times. The chain recombines TRBV6-5 with TRBJ1-2, with 7 bases matching TRBD1. V shed 4 bases and J 4 bases; nucleotides not matched to a gene: 6. CDR3 length: 14 residues. The germline V gene has CDR1 MNHEY and CDR2 SVGAGI. DNA of the CDR3: TGTGCCAGCAGTTCCTACAGGGGAGCCTATGGCTACACCTTC. Encoded protein: CASSSYRGAYGYTF.

This clone was observed at least ten times. J is TRBJ2-5 and V is TRBV7-2, with D uncertain. Trimming cost V 5 bases and J 1 base, with 8 bases left between them. There are 13 residues in the CDR3. The V gene's germline CDR1 is SGHTA and CDR2 FQGNSA. The CDR3 protein is CASSLVPQETQYF. DNA of the CDR3: TGTGCCAGCAGCCTCGTTCCCCAAGAGACCCAGTACTTC.

This clone showed up just a few times. J is TRBJ2-7 and V is TRBV11-2; 7 nucleotides line up with TRBD1. The closer fit of TRBJ2-1 to the DNA end suggests the J call may be wrong. The germline V gene encodes CDR1 SGHAT and CDR2 FQNNGV. This CDR3 has 14 amino acids. CDR3 region: CASSPPRDSYEQFF. CDR3 bases: TGTGCCAGCAGCCCTCCACGGGACAGCTACGAGCAGTTCTTC.

This clone was observed a few times. The rearrangement joins TRBV28 to TRBJ2-5; no firm D call. Trimming pared 3 bases from V and 5 bases from J, leaving 16 bases between. CDR1 MDHEN and CDR2 SYDVKM come from the germline V gene. The CDR3 contains 15 residues. The CDR3 loop reads CASSLGGSLQETQYF. The CDR3 DNA is TGTGCCAGCAGTTTGGGTGGCAGCTTACAGGAGACCCAGTACTTC.

This clone was counted many times. V gene TRBV11-3 combines with J gene TRBJ2-2, with TRBD1 matching 7 bases. With 7 bases clipped from V and 5 bases from J, the junction kept 7 bases outside the gene matches. Germline CDR1 reads SGHNT; CDR2 reads YENEEA. This CDR3 region has 14 residues. The CDR3 is CASTRQGGTGELFF. CDR3 nucleotide sequence: TGTGCCAGCACCCGACAGGGCGGGACCGGGGAGCTGTTTTTT.

This clone came up many times. The gene calls are TRBV11-2 and TRBJ2-1; TRBD2 agrees at 10 bases. The CDR3 has 16 residues. V shed 8 bases and J 9 bases; nucleotides not matched to a gene: 16. Germline CDR1 SGHAT, CDR2 FQNNGV. CDR3 sequence: CASQPGWFSGGSEQFF. Here the CDR3 DNA reads TGTGCCAGCCAACCCGGCTGGTTTAGCGGGGGGTCTGAGCAGTTCTTC.

Many counts were recorded for this clone. This sequence joins TRBV10-3 and TRBJ2-3; possible D gene TRBD2, 6 bases. The V gene's germline CDR1 is ENHRY and CDR2 SYGVKD. V was pared by 1 base and J by 4 bases, with 12 bases between. This CDR3 contains 15 residues. The CDR3 DNA reads as TGTGCCATCAGTGAGTTGGTGGGGACTGCAGATACGCAGTATTTT. It specifies CAISELVGTADTQYF.

This clone has a count of ten or more. The J gene is TRBJ2-5, the V gene TRBV19; D might be TRBD1 (5 bases). The CDR3 loop spans 14 amino acids. Germline loops: CDR1 LNHDA, CDR2 SQIVND (reference sequence). V gave up 6 bases and J gave up 4 bases, with 15 bases separating them. CDR3 DNA: TGTGCCAGTAGCACCAGGGCTTTGCGAGAGACCCAGTACTTC. Protein sequence: CASSTRALRETQYF.

This clone was recorded at least ten times. This chain joins TRBV7-2 and TRBJ2-1; 7 bases are a match to TRBD2. This CDR3 is 17 amino acids long. J lost 0 bases, V lost 6 bases, and 11 bases had no gene match. Germline V gives CDR1 SGHTA, CDR2 FQGNSA. The DNA of the CDR3 is TGTGCCAGCAGTCGAGCCGGGACTACCGTCTCCTACAATGAGCAGTTCTTC. Its translation: CASSRAGTTVSYNEQFF.

V gene TRBV15 combines with J gene TRBJ1-4; D is perhaps TRBD1 (6 bases). The CDR3 is made up of 17 amino acids. Germline V gives CDR1 LNHNV, CDR2 YYDKDF (reference sequence). The V end was cut by 5 bases, the J end by 7 bases, with 23 bases between. Here the CDR3 reads CATSDQGPQGKSEKLFF. CDR3 coding DNA: TGTGCCACCAGCGACCAAGGCCCGCAGGGGAAGTCTGAAAAACTGTTTTTT.

This clone was picked up many times. The chain combines TRBV7-9 with TRBJ2-7, with TRBD1 matching 7 bases. V dropped 5 bases and J dropped 2; count of bases not matched to a gene: 3. The CDR3 runs 13 residues. Germline CDR1 and CDR2: SEHNR and FQNEAQ (reference sequence). This CDR3 reads CASSGTGAYEQYF. The CDR3 DNA follows: TGTGCCAGCAGCGGTACAGGGGCCTACGAGCAGTACTTC.